This T cell receptor beta chain came from a study of neurological immune-mediated disorders. CDR3 size: 12 residues. The ends were cut back, 8 bases at V and 2 bases at J, with 8 bases in the middle. CDR1 is SGHVS, CDR2 FQNEAQ, per germline. The unsorted libraries originated from 2 million PBMCs that had been stored at -80 C. This clonotype was observed many times. What it binds is unknown. It was by 5'RACE with 10-nucleotide random UMIs that the cDNA was made. TCRdb used MiXCR to reprocess the 5' RACE reads, holding one entry per CDR3 protein. The sample shows tens of thousands of distinct CDR3 sequences, approximately 4.5% of them seen only once. Study conclusions and caveats: No link was found between any clinical or MRI feature and the multiple sclerosis repertoire cluster.

This TCR derives from a woman aged 55-70 years with multiple sclerosis. The chain joins TRBV7-8 to TRBJ2-3; TRBD2 might be the D (5 bases). The material sequenced was PBMCs. The CDR3 DNA follows: TGTGCCAGCGAGGGTTTCACAGATACGCAGTATTTT. Its translation is CASEGFTDTQYF.